This TCR beta chain came from a study of T cell changes during pregnancy in multiple sclerosis. Profiled with immunoSEQ multiplex PCR; TCRdb holds only in-frame clones, not every one. Here the sample spans under 70,000 clones, about nine tenths being singletons. Germline lookup yields CDR1 MNHEY and CDR2 SMNVEV (reference sequence). The trim removed 8 bases at V and 5 bases at J, leaving 13 bases unmatched. This CDR3 has 15 amino acids. The sequencing used peripheral blood, collected in the third trimester of pregnancy. The chain links TRBV27 to TRBJ1-1, with TRBD1 matching 8 bases. The receptor was derived from a female donor in good health, enrolled as a control in a pregnancy study. The CDR3 DNA reads TGTGCCAGCCGGACAGGGAACGGGGTTTCGACTGAAGCTTTCTTT. It encodes CASRTGNGVSTEAFF.